This T cell receptor beta chain was retrieved from a study of T cells expressing NK-cell markers. Study observations and caveats: One observes that, in several donors, these clonotypes were also the leading ones within the CD3+CD56-NKG2C+ fraction.

TCRdb reprocessed the 5' RACE reads, keeping one entry per CDR3 protein, no DNA. The sample is made up of fewer than 400,000 distinct CDR3 sequences, and the top ten hold around 5.2% of it. The CDR3 sequence is 14 residues long. Germline assignment: CDR1 KGHSH and CDR2 LQKENI. A note on this clonotype: Its antigen is as yet unknown.

This TCR derives from a man aged 18-75 years in good health. The source material was blood T cells: a sorted CD56 or NKG2C T cell subset, CD4+ or CD8+ T cells, or bulk PBMC T cells (not recorded which). The rearrangement joins TRBV18 to TRBJ2-5. This chain's CDR3 is CASSLGFVQETQYF.